Listed below are T cell receptor beta chains from one sample, sequenced in a study of blood T cell repertoires in COVID-19. Assay used: immunoSEQ multiplex PCR; TCRdb lists only in-frame clones, some missing. This repertoire shows 200,000 to 250,000 clones, 90% to 95% found once; its top ten account for about 0.8%. Sequenced material: peripheral blood. The receptors were gathered from a man in his 60s with COVID-19, enrolled during active disease. Each CDR3 is given with its conserved first and last residue. D genes are given only for firm matches. Size tells how often a clone was seen (once, few, many) or the class of an expanded clone, and some rows leave it out.

CDR3 protein	CDR3 DNA	D gene	V gene	J gene	clone size
CASSAGQLNTEAFF	TGTGCCAGCAGTGCGGGACAGCTGAACACTGAAGCTTTCTTT	TRBD1	TRBV2	TRBJ1-1	.
CASGLPGSPLHF	TGTGCTAGTGGTTTGCCAGGTTCACCCCTCCACTTT	.	TRBV12-5	TRBJ1-6	.
CASSSGGQWGGSPLSYNEQFF	TGTGCCAGTAGTAGTGGGGGACAATGGGGCGGGAGTCCCCTCTCCTACAATGAGCAGTTCTTC	.	TRBV19	TRBJ2-1	.
CASSPAAGSYLGEQYF	TGCGCCAGCAGCCCGGCAGCGGGGTCCTACCTGGGGGAGCAGTACTTC	TRBD2	TRBV5-1	TRBJ2-7	.
CASSGAGETDTQYF	TGTGCCAGCTCAGGGGCAGGGGAGACAGATACGCAGTATTTT	.	TRBV18	TRBJ2-3	.
CASMRDASYNSPLHF	TGTGCCAGCATGAGGGATGCCTCCTATAATTCACCCCTCCACTTT	.	TRBV6-6	TRBJ1-6	few
CAWSPRGGTYGYTF	TGTGCCTGGAGCCCCCGGGGGGGAACGTATGGCTACACCTTC	.	TRBV30	TRBJ1-2	.
CASSPAGGSGVTYEQYF	TGTGCCAGCAGCCCGGCGGGGGGTAGCGGGGTTACCTACGAGCAGTACTTC	TRBD2	TRBV5-4	TRBJ2-7	.
CASRTTGVDEQFF	TGTGCCAGCAGAACCACAGGGGTCGATGAGCAGTTCTTC	TRBD1	TRBV2	TRBJ2-1	.
CASSQVTGLAGGANIQYF	TGCGCCAGCAGCCAAGTAACGGGACTAGCGGGAGGGGCGAACATTCAGTACTTC	TRBD2	TRBV4-3	TRBJ2-4	.
CAWSGGPGEQFF	TGTGCCTGGAGCGGAGGACCTGGAGAGCAGTTCTTC	.	TRBV30	TRBJ2-1	.
CASSIYRGDEQFF	TGTGCCAGTAGTATATATCGGGGTGATGAGCAGTTCTTC	.	TRBV19	TRBJ2-1	.
CATSDLKSAGQGRNEQFF	TGTGCCACCAGTGATTTAAAGTCGGCCGGACAGGGGCGGAATGAGCAGTTCTTC	TRBD1	TRBV24-1	TRBJ2-1	.
CASSSQGAYGYTF	TGTGCCAGCAGTTCACAGGGAGCATATGGCTACACCTTC	.	TRBV12-3/TRBV12-4	TRBJ1-2	.
CASSPRTASGSMSTDTQYF	TGTGCCAGCAGTCCCCGGACGGCTAGCGGGAGCATGAGCACAGATACGCAGTATTTT	TRBD2	TRBV9	TRBJ2-3	.
CASSSTGTEAFF	TGTGCCTCCTCGAGTACAGGGACTGAAGCTTTCTTT	.	TRBV30	TRBJ1-1	.
CASSLEAGNGYTF	TGCGCCAGCAGCTTGGAGGCGGGGAATGGCTACACCTTC	.	TRBV5-1	TRBJ1-2	.
CASRLTGLGETQYF	TGTGCCAGCAGGTTAACAGGTTTGGGGGAGACCCAGTACTTC	.	TRBV2	TRBJ2-5	.
CASRTSGRAKAYQETQYF	TGTGCCAGCAGAACTAGCGGGAGGGCCAAGGCTTACCAAGAGACCCAGTACTTC	TRBD2	TRBV2	TRBJ2-5	.
CASSLALTSWQFF	TGTGCCAGCAGTTTAGCGCTAACTAGCTGGCAGTTCTTC	.	TRBV12-3/TRBV12-4	TRBJ2-1	.
CASSVDRVSLRNEQFF	TGTGCCAGCAGTGTCGATCGAGTTTCCCTACGTAATGAGCAGTTCTTC	.	TRBV2	TRBJ2-1	.